This T cell receptor (beta chain) was sequenced during a study of type 1 regulatory T cells. Background on the study: T-allo10 is an in vitro-generated, Tr1-enriched CD4 T cell product specific for alloantigen.

Concerning this clonotype: Its antigen is not identified.

Germline V gene sequence: CDR1 KGHSH, CDR2 LQKENI. The CDR3 is 13 residues long. V was pared by 4 bases and J by 6 bases, with 10 bases between. Findings and limits, study-wide: Tr1 cells had a more restricted TCR repertoire than non-Tr1 cells.

Via MiXCR, TCRdb re-called the reads, giving one row per CDR3 protein. The data show some 71,000 distinct CDR3 sequences, less than 25% seen once. This TCR came from a human donor in good health. The sequencing input was cultured type 1 regulatory T (Tr1) cells, either the whole culture or a sorted fraction (not recorded which). This sequence joins TRBV18 and TRBJ2-1, with D perhaps being TRBD1 or TRBD2 (5 bases each). CDR3 amino acids: CASSQRGPNEQFF. Here the CDR3 DNA reads TGTGCCAGCTCACAACGGGGACCCAATGAGCAGTTCTTC.